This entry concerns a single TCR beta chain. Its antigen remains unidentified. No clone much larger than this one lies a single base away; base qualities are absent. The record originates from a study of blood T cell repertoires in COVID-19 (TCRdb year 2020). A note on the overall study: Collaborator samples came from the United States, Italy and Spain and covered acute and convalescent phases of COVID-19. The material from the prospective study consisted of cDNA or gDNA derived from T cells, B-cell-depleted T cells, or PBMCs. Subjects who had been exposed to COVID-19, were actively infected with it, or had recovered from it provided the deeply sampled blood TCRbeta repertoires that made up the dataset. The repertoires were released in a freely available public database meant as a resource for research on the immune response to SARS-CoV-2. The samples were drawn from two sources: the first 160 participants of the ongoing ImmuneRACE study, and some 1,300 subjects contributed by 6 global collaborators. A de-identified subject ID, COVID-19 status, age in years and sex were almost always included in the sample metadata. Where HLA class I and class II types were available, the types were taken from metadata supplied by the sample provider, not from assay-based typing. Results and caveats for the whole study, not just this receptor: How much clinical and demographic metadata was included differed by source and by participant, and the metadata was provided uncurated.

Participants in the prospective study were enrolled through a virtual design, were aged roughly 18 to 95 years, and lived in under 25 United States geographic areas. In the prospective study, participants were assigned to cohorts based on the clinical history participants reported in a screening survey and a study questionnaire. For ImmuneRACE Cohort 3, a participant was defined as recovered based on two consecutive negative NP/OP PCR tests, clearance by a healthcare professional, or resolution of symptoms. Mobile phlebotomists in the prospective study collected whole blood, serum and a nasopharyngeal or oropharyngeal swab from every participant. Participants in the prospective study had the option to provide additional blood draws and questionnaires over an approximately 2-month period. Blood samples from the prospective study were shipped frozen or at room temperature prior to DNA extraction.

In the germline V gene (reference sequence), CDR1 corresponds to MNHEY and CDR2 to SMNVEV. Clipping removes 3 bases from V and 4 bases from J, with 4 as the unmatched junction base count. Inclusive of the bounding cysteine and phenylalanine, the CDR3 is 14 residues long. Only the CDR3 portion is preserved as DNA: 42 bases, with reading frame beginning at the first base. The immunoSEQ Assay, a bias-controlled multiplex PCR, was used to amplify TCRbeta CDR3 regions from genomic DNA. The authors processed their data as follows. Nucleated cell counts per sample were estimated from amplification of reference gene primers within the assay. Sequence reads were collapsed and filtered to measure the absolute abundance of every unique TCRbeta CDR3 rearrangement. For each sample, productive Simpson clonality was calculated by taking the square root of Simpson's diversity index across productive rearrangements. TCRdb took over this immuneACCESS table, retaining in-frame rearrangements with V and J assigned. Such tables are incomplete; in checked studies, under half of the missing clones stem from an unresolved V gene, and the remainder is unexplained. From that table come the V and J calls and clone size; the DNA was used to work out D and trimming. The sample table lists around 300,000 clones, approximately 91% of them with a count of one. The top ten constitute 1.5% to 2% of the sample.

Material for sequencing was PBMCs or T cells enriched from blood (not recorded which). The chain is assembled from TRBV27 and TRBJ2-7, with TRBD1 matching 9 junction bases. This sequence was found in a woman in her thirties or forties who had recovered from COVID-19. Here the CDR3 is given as CASSFGTGIYEQYF. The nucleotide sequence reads TGTGCCAGCAGTTTCGGGACAGGGATTTACGAGCAGTACTTC.